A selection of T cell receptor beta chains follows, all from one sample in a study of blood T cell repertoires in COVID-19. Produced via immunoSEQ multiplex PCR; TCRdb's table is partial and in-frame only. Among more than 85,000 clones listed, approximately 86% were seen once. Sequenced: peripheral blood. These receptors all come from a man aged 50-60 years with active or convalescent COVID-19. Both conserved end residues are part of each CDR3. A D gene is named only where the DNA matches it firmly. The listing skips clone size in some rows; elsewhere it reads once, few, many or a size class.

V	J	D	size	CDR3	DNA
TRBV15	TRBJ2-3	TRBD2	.	CATSPWTSGGARDTQYF	TGTGCCACCAGCCCATGGACTAGCGGGGGGGCAAGGGATACGCAGTATTTT
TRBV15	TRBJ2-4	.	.	CATSRDGGGQDIQYF	TGTGCCACCAGCAGAGACGGAGGAGGGCAGGACATTCAGTACTTC
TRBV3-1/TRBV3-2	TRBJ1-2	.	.	CASSQVQGGGYTF	TGTGCCAGCAGCCAGGTTCAGGGTGGTGGCTACACCTTC
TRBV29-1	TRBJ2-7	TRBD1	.	CSVPTGQAYEQYF	TGCAGCGTACCGACAGGGCAAGCCTACGAGCAGTACTTC
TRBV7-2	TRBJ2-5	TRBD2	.	CASSLRLAGPQETQYF	TGTGCCAGCAGCCTTAGACTAGCGGGGCCCCAAGAGACCCAGTACTTC
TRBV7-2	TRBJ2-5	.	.	CASSFDQGRETQYF	TGTGCCAGCAGCTTCGACCAGGGTAGAGAGACCCAGTACTTC
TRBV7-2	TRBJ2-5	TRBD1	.	CASSLGGGVGETQYF	TGTGCCAGCAGCTTAGGAGGGGGCGTTGGGGAGACCCAGTACTTC
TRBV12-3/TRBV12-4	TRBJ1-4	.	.	CASKAGANEKLFF	TGTGCCAGCAAAGCAGGGGCTAATGAAAAACTGTTTTTT
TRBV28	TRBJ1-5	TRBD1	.	CASRDQGQGDQPQHF	TGTGCCAGCAGAGACCAGGGACAGGGAGACCAGCCCCAGCATTTT
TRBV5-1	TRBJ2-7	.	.	CASPIGTGEQYF	TGCGCCAGTCCAATTGGCACGGGAGAGCAGTACTTC
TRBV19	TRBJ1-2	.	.	CASSFDGTDWGYTF	TGTGCCAGTAGTTTTGACGGCACCGACTGGGGCTACACCTTC
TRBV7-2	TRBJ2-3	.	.	CASSLGGRVDTQYF	TGTGCCAGCAGCTTAGGGGGCCGGGTGGATACGCAGTATTTT
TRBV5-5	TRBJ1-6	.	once	CASATSYNSPLHF	TGTGCCAGCGCGACATCCTATAATTCACCCCTCCACTTT
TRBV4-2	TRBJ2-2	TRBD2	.	CASSPTTSGGTGELFF	TGTGCCAGCAGCCCCACAACTAGCGGGGGTACCGGGGAGCTGTTTTTT
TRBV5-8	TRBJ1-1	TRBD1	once	CASSLQGVGTEAFF	TGTGCCAGCAGCCTACAGGGGGTAGGCACTGAAGCTTTCTTT
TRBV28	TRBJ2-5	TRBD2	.	CASSLLAGVTTQYF	TGTGCCAGCAGTTTACTAGCGGGGGTTACGACCCAGTACTTC
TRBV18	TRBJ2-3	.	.	CASSPPSGVDTQYF	TGTGCCAGCTCACCGCCTTCAGGGGTAGATACGCAGTATTTT
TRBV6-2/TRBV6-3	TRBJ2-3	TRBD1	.	CASSSGWTGGTQYF	TGTGCCAGCAGCTCAGGGTGGACAGGGGGTACGCAGTATTTT
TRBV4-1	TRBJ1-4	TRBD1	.	CASSQLGTGEYEKLFF	TGCGCCAGCAGCCAATTGGGGACAGGGGAGTATGAAAAACTGTTTTTT
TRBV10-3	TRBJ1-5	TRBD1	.	CAISGPGQGADSNQPQHF	TGTGCCATCAGTGGACCGGGACAGGGGGCGGACAGCAATCAGCCCCAGCATTTT
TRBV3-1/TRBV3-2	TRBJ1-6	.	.	CASSQRTLDSPLHF	TGTGCCAGCAGCCAAAGGACTTTAGATTCACCCCTCCACTTT
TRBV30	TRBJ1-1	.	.	CALERRAFLRTNTEAFF	TGTGCCCTGGAAAGGAGGGCTTTTCTGAGGACCAACACTGAAGCTTTCTTT
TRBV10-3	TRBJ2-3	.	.	CATGSDLGDTQYF	TGTGCCACGGGATCGGACCTAGGGGATACGCAGTATTTT
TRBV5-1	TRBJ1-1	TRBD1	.	CASQGQGYTEAFF	TGCGCCAGCCAGGGACAGGGGTACACTGAAGCTTTCTTT
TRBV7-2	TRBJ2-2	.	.	CASSPPGTGELFF	TGTGCCAGCAGCCCCCCGGGGACCGGGGAGCTGTTTTTT
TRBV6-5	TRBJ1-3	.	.	CASSYAGGFGGNTIYF	TGTGCCAGCAGTTACGCGGGGGGCTTCGGTGGAAACACCATATATTTT
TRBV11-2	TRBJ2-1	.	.	CASSLEGAMGEQFF	TGTGCCAGCAGCTTGGAGGGGGCAATGGGTGAGCAGTTCTTC
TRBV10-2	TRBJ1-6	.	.	CASSESLNSPLHF	TGCGCCAGCAGTGAGTCCCTAAATTCACCCCTCCACTTT
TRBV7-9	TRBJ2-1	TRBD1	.	CASSSPDRAGFF	TGTGCCAGCAGCTCACCCGACAGGGCCGGGTTCTTC
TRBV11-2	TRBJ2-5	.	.	CASSLRWTEQETQYF	TGTGCCAGCAGCTTAAGGTGGACTGAGCAAGAGACCCAGTACTTC
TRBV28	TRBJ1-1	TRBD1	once	CASNRGDTEAFF	TGTGCCAGCAACAGGGGAGACACTGAAGCTTTCTTT
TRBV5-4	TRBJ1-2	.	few	CASSFGDRGYTF	TGTGCCAGCAGCTTCGGGGATAGGGGCTACACCTTC
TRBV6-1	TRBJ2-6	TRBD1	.	CASRESGQSSGANVLTF	TGTGCCAGCAGGGAATCGGGACAGAGCTCTGGGGCCAACGTCCTGACTTTC
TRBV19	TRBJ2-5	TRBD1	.	CASSPQGAGETQYF	TGTGCCAGTAGTCCACAGGGGGCGGGGGAGACCCAGTACTTC
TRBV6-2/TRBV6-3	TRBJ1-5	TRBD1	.	CASSYSVQGQGARGNQPQHF	TGTGCCAGCAGTTACTCAGTTCAAGGACAGGGGGCGCGTGGCAATCAGCCCCAGCATTTT
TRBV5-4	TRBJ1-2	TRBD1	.	CASSDGAGGSYGYTF	TGTGCCAGCAGCGACGGGGCAGGGGGCAGCTATGGCTACACCTTC
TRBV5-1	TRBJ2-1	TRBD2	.	CASSLMGGSYNEQFF	TGCGCCAGCAGCTTGATGGGGGGGTCCTACAATGAGCAGTTCTTC
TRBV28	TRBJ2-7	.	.	CASSLYGYEQYF	TGTGCCAGCAGTTTATACGGCTACGAGCAGTACTTC
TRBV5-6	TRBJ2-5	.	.	CASTTGFSNQETQYF	TGTGCCAGCACTACGGGGTTCTCCAACCAAGAGACCCAGTACTTC
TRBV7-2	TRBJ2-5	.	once	CASSLTRGLQETQYF	TGTGCCAGCAGCTTGACCAGGGGTCTACAAGAGACCCAGTACTTC
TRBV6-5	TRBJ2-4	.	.	CASSPRTGTKNIQYF	TGTGCCAGCAGTCCCCGAACAGGGACCAAAAACATTCAGTACTTC
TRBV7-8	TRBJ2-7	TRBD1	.	CASSPDRYREEQYF	TGTGCCAGCAGCCCGGACAGGTACCGAGAGGAGCAGTACTTC
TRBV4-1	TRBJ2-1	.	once	CASSQVYNEQFF	TGCGCCAGCAGCCAAGTATACAATGAGCAGTTCTTC
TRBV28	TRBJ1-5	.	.	CASQPRGTQPQHF	TGTGCCAGCCAACCGCGGGGGACTCAGCCCCAGCATTTT
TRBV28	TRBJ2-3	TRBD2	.	CASSFGGGTQYF	TGTGCCAGCAGTTTTGGGGGGGGTACGCAGTATTTT
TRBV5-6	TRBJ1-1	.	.	CASTLRGGTEAFF	TGTGCCAGCACCCTGAGGGGGGGCACTGAAGCTTTCTTT
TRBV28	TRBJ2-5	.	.	CASSLFGGNKETQYF	TGTGCCAGCAGTTTATTTGGAGGGAACAAAGAGACCCAGTACTTC
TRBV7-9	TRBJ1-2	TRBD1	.	CASSSRAGGASGYTF	TGTGCCAGCAGCTCGCGGGCAGGGGGCGCGAGTGGCTACACCTTC
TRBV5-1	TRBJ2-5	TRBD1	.	CASSLLQGISGETQYF	TGCGCCAGCAGCTTGTTACAGGGGATTAGTGGAGAGACCCAGTACTTC
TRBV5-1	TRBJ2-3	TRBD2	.	CASSRGVAGEADTQYF	TGCGCCAGCAGCCGGGGTGTAGCGGGGGAAGCGGATACGCAGTATTTT